These 27 T cell receptor beta chains were all obtained from the same sample, sequenced in a study of blood T cell repertoires in COVID-19 (dated by TCRdb to 2020 to 2021). The method was the immunoSEQ multiplex PCR assay. The source is immuneACCESS, and TCRdb retained only in-frame sequences with V and J called. Part of the clones is not carried over; for the studies checked, unresolved V genes explain less than half of this, and the remainder is unexplained. The sample includes around 70,000 clones, with about 90% observed a single time. The ten most abundant clones make up approximately 12% of the sample. Sequencing used peripheral blood. The receptors come from a human donor in a cohort sampled during active COVID-19.

This chain connects TRBV12-3 or TRBV12-4 to TRBJ2-3; 10 nucleotides match TRBD2. V was clipped by 3 bases and J by 15 bases; unmatched bases: 6. This CDR3 contains 12 residues. CDR3 loop: CASSLGLAFLYF. In DNA form, the CDR3 reads TGTGCCAGCAGTTTGGGACTAGCGTTCCTCTATTTT.

This chain links TRBV7-9 with TRBJ2-1; weak D call: TRBD1 (5 bases). V lost 3 bases, J lost 5 bases, and 11 bases lay in between. Looked up from germline, CDR1 is SEHNR and CDR2 is FQNEAQ (reference sequence). CDR3 length: 14 residues. CDR3 bases: TGTGCCAGCAGCTTTTTCCCACAGGACAATGAGCAGTTCTTC. It is translated as CASSFFPQDNEQFF.

The chain recombines TRBV6-5 with TRBJ2-7; a weak D match, TRBD1 (6 bases). Trimming stripped 6 bases from V and 3 bases from J, with 12 bases between. CDR3 length: 13 amino acids. Germline CDR1 is MNHEY and CDR2 is SVGAGI. As DNA, the CDR3 is TGTGCCAGCAGACACCGGGACAACTACGAGCAGTACTTC. Amino acid sequence: CASRHRDNYEQYF.

J is TRBJ1-1 and V is TRBV7-9; D not certain. The ends were cut back, 3 bases at V and 3 bases at J, with 5 bases in the middle. This CDR3 is built from 12 residues. Germline V gives CDR1 SEHNR, CDR2 FQNEAQ (reference sequence). Here the CDR3 DNA reads TGTGCCAGCAGCTTTTCCGACACTGAAGCTTTCTTT. This gives the protein CASSFSDTEAFF. The full variable domain, in which reference TRBV7-9 and TRBJ1-1 provide the parts outside the CDR3, is DTGVSQNPRHKITKRGQNVTFRCDPISEHNRLYWYRQTLGQGPEFLTYFQNEAQLEKSRLLSDRFSAERPKGSFSTLEIQRTEQGDSAMYLCASSFSDTEAFFGQGTRLTVV.

The V gene is TRBV5-4, the J gene TRBJ2-1; D is unclear. This CDR3 region has 14 residues. Trimming shortened V by 0 bases and J by 0 bases, and 4 bases separated the two germline ends. CDR1 is SGHNT, CDR2 YYREEE, per germline (reference sequence). CDR3 nucleotide sequence: TGTGCCAGCAGCTTGGCTAGCTCCTACAATGAGCAGTTCTTC. It encodes CASSLASSYNEQFF.

The chain joins TRBV7-9 to TRBJ1-1; D gene unclear. This CDR3 spans 15 amino acids. V dropped 5 bases and J dropped 2 bases, with 15 bases sitting between them. The germline V gene encodes CDR1 SEHNR and CDR2 FQNEAQ (reference sequence). CDR3 sequence reads: CASSRGLEINTEAFF. The CDR3 DNA is TGTGCCAGCAGCCGCGGACTGGAGATTAACACTGAAGCTTTCTTT.

This chain connects TRBV2 to TRBJ2-5, with D perhaps matching TRBD1 (6 bases). The CDR3 is made up of 17 amino acids. The germline V gene has CDR1 SNHLY and CDR2 FYNNEI. Between the trimmed V and J ends, which lost 5 bases and 5 bases, there was a span of 24 bases. The CDR3 coding sequence is TGTGCCAGCAGTATCGGCAGGGGATTTCTGCTTGTGGAGACCCAGTACTTC. This gives the protein CASSIGRGFLLVETQYF.

J is TRBJ2-7 and V is TRBV3-1 (or the pseudogene TRBV3-2); 8 nucleotides line up with TRBD2. The CDR3 runs 15 residues. J was trimmed by 5 bases and V by 3 bases; bases with no gene match: 9. Germline V gives CDR1 LGHDT, CDR2 YNNKEL (reference sequence). The CDR3 spells CASSHGSGGINEQYF. The CDR3 nucleotides read TGTGCCAGCAGCCATGGAAGCGGGGGAATCAACGAGCAGTACTTC.

This chain joins TRBV7-3 and TRBJ2-1, with 9 bases matching TRBD2. Trimming removed 5 bases from V and 4 bases from J; junction bases left unmatched: 6. This CDR3 has 15 residues. Germline V gene data show CDR1 as SGHTA and CDR2 as FQGTGA. The CDR3 sequence: CASSQTSGVYNEQFF. The CDR3 region has the DNA TGTGCCAGCAGCCAGACTAGCGGCGTATACAATGAGCAGTTCTTC. Supplemented by reference TRBV7-3 and TRBJ2-1, the full variable domain reads GAGVSQTPSNKVTEKGKYVELRCDPISGHTALYWYRQSLGQGPEFLIYFQGTGAADDSGLPNDRFFAVRPEGSVSTLKIQRTERGDSAVYLCASSQTSGVYNEQFFGPGTRLTVL.

The rearrangement joins TRBV6-2 or TRBV6-3 to TRBJ2-7; D might be TRBD1 (5 bases). Germline V gene lookup returns CDR1 MNHEY and CDR2 SVGEGT. Trimming took 0 bases from V and 2 from J, leaving 5 bases between them. The CDR3 spans 13 residues. DNA of the CDR3: TGTGCCAGCAGTTACTCGGACACCTACGAGCAGTACTTC. Translated, it gives CASSYSDTYEQYF.

The chain combines TRBV9 with TRBJ2-7, with TRBD2 matching 7 bases. With 0 bases clipped from V and 0 bases from J, the junction kept 9 bases outside the gene matches. Germline V gene lookup returns CDR1 SGDLS and CDR2 YYNGEE. The length of the CDR3 is 17 residues. The DNA of the CDR3 is TGTGCCAGCAGCGTAGGGGCGGGAGCAGCCCTCTCCTACGAGCAGTACTTC. It encodes CASSVGAGAALSYEQYF. Supplemented by reference TRBV9 and TRBJ2-7, the full variable domain reads DSGVTQTPKHLITATGQRVTLRCSPRSGDLSVYWYQQSLDQGLQFLIQYYNGEERAKGNILERFSAQQFPDLHSELNLSSLELGDSALYFCASSVGAGAALSYEQYFGPGTRLTVT.

This chain links TRBV7-6 with TRBJ2-5, with D tentatively TRBD2 (6 bases). From germline, CDR1 is SGHVS and CDR2 FNYEAQ. V was pared by 0 bases and J by 4 bases, with 12 bases between. This CDR3 spans 15 amino acids. The CDR3 DNA reads as TGTGCCAGCAGCTTAGCGTATCTGCGGGGAGAGACCCAGTACTTC. This translates into CASSLAYLRGETQYF.

The chain combines TRBV19 with TRBJ1-2, with TRBD1 matching 9 bases. CDR3 length equals 14 residues. Per germline, CDR1 LNHDA and CDR2 SQIVND (reference sequence). With V trimmed by 6 bases and J by 4 bases, 6 bases remained unmatched. The CDR3 sequence: CASRDRDRAYGYTF. For the CDR3, the DNA is TGTGCCAGTAGGGACCGGGACAGGGCCTATGGCTACACCTTC.

For the CDR3, the DNA is TGTGCCAGCATAGGGGACAGGGTCCCGCTCGGGGCTTTCTTT. Amino acids: CASIGDRVPLGAFF. The rearrangement joins TRBV2 to TRBJ1-1; 9 bases are a match to TRBD1. Trimming took 7 bases from V and 11 from J; bases not matched to a gene: 14. CDR3 length: 14 amino acids. CDR1 SNHLY and CDR2 FYNNEI come from the germline V gene. Filled out from reference TRBV2 and TRBJ1-1, the complete variable domain reads EPEVTQTPSHQVTQMGQEVILRCVPISNHLYFYWYRQILGQKVEFLVSFYNNEISEKSEIFDDQFSVERPDGSNFTLKIRSTKLEDSAMYFCASIGDRVPLGAFFGQGTRLTVV.

The V and J genes are TRBV7-3 and TRBJ1-2; D might be TRBD1 (6 bases). Trimming took off 2 bases at V and 8 bases at J, with 15 bases between the two ends. Per the germline V gene, CDR1 is SGHTA and CDR2 is FQGTGA. The CDR3 sequence is 14 residues long. CDR3 nucleotide sequence: TGTGCCAGCAGCTTACAGGGGCAGGGTGACGGCTACACCTTC. Protein: CASSLQGQGDGYTF.

The rearrangement links TRBV6-5 to TRBJ2-7, with TRBD2 identical over 8 bases. Germline loops: CDR1 MNHEY, CDR2 SVGAGI. Germline trimming cut 10 bases from V and 3 bases from J; bases unmatched to any gene: 5. CDR3 length: 12 amino acids. CDR3 loop: CATPGGGYEQYF. Written as DNA, the CDR3 is TGTGCCACCCCGGGAGGGGGCTACGAGCAGTACTTC.

This chain connects TRBV7-2 to TRBJ1-6; TRBD1 agrees at 10 bases. This CDR3 spans 16 amino acids. CDR1 SGHTA and CDR2 FQGNSA come from the germline V gene. V shed 5 bases, J shed 4 bases, and the junction held 5 bases outside the gene matches. The CDR3 DNA reads as TGTGCCAGCAGCGCCCGACAGGGGGCGTATAATTCACCCCTCCACTTT. Amino acid sequence: CASSARQGAYNSPLHF.

This clone occurred once. The V and J genes are TRBV15 and TRBJ1-2; 7 nucleotides agree with TRBD1. Looked up from germline, CDR1 is LNHNV and CDR2 is YYDKDF (reference sequence). V shed 3 bases, J shed 8 bases, and the junction held 6 bases outside the gene matches. The length of the CDR3 is 13 residues. This CDR3 reads CATSSYRGEGYTF. CDR3 nucleotides: TGTGCCACCAGCAGCTACAGGGGAGAAGGCTACACCTTC.

The gene calls are TRBV5-1 and TRBJ1-1; TRBD1 agrees at 7 bases. V lost 0 bases and J lost 8; bases outside the gene matches: 7. Germline loops: CDR1 SGHRS, CDR2 YFSETQ. The CDR3 spans 14 residues. CDR3 in amino acids: CASSLDGRGQEAFF. The CDR3 DNA reads as TGCGCCAGCAGCTTGGATGGAAGGGGGCAGGAAGCTTTCTTT.

This chain connects TRBV6-5 to TRBJ2-3; 7 bases are shared with TRBD2. V shed 4 bases and J 5 bases; nucleotides not matched to a gene: 6. The CDR3 length is 14 residues. Germline CDR1 reads MNHEY; CDR2 reads SVGAGI. The CDR3 DNA reads TGTGCCAGCAGTTGGGGCGGGGGAGGAGATACGCAGTATTTT. Its translation: CASSWGGGGDTQYF.

This rearrangement joins TRBV6-6 to TRBJ1-5; the match to TRBD1 covers 7 bases. The CDR3 sequence is 15 residues long. J gave up 0 bases and V 9 bases, and 8 bases lay outside the gene matches. Germline V gene data show CDR1 as MNHNY and CDR2 as SVGAGI (reference sequence). The CDR3 region has the DNA TGTGCCAGTTTTGACAGGGACCTTAGCAATCAGCCCCAGCATTTT. It specifies CASFDRDLSNQPQHF.

The chain carries TRBV7-2 and TRBJ1-1, with TRBD1 matching 8 bases. The junction had 6 bases not matched to a gene; V was cut back by 4 bases and J by 5 bases. The germline CDR1 and CDR2 sequences are SGHTA and FQGNSA. The CDR3 is made up of 14 amino acids. The CDR3 protein is CASSSQGAMTEAFF. The CDR3 bases are TGTGCCAGCAGCTCCCAGGGGGCGATGACTGAAGCTTTCTTT.

V is TRBV30 and J is TRBJ1-2; 10 positions agree with TRBD1. The CDR3 sequence is 14 residues long. The germline V gene encodes CDR1 GTSNPN and CDR2 SVGIG (reference sequence). Trimming removed 8 bases from V and 3 bases from J; junction bases left unmatched: 9. Written as DNA, the CDR3 is TGTGCCAGGAAGGACAGGGGGTTGGACTATGGCTACACCTTC. Amino acids: CARKDRGLDYGYTF. The variable domain in full, completed from reference TRBV30 and TRBJ1-2, reads SQTIHQWPATLVQPVGSPLSLECTVEGTSNPNLYWYRQAAGRGLQLLFYSVGIGQISSEVPQNLSASRPQDRQFILSSKKLLLSDSGFYLCARKDRGLDYGYTFGSGTRLTVV.

The CDR3 is CASSLSRNTEAFF. The CDR3 DNA reads TGTGCCAGCAGTTTGAGCCGGAACACTGAAGCTTTCTTT. This chain connects TRBV12-3 or TRBV12-4 to TRBJ1-1; unclear D gene. V was pared by 3 bases and J by 1 base, with 6 bases between. The CDR3 runs to 13 residues.

In this sample, this clone turned up a few times. The chain combines TRBV5-8 with TRBJ1-5; TRBD1 matches at 10 bases. Germline trimming cut 4 bases from V and 6 bases from J; bases unmatched to any gene: 7. The germline V gene has CDR1 SGHTS and CDR2 YDEGEE. This CDR3 contains 15 residues. Here the CDR3 reads CASSRGQGFIQPQHF. The CDR3 region has the DNA TGTGCCAGCAGCCGGGGACAGGGGTTTATTCAGCCCCAGCATTTT.

The chain joins TRBV3-1 (or the pseudogene TRBV3-2) to TRBJ2-1; 11 nucleotides line up with TRBD2. The CDR3 has 16 amino acids. After removal of 3 bases from V and 6 bases from J, the junction contained 7 bases not matched to a gene. The V gene's germline CDR1 is LGHDT and CDR2 YNNKEL (reference sequence). The CDR3, as DNA: TGTGCCAGCAGCCAGACTAGCGGGGTGGGGACCAATGAGCAGTTCTTC. This gives the protein CASSQTSGVGTNEQFF.

The J gene is TRBJ1-6, the V gene TRBV6-1; weak D call: TRBD1 (5 bases). CDR1 and CDR2 (germline): MNHNS, SASEGT. V dropped 2 bases and J dropped 11 bases, with 13 bases sitting between them. The length of the CDR3 is 14 residues. CDR3 in DNA: TGTGCCAGCAGTGAACAAGGGGTTAGGGCACCCCTCCACTTT. It encodes CASSEQGVRAPLHF.